The rows below give T cell receptor beta chains drawn from one sample of a study of T-cell memory formation after mild COVID-19. Using its own MiXCR run on the 5' RACE reads, TCRdb lists one record per CDR3 protein. This table has some 260,000 distinct CDR3 sequences, about 15% appearing once. Material for sequencing was PBMCs or a T cell subset sorted from them (not recorded which). The receptors shown here come from a young man who had mild COVID-19 (a few samples of this study predate the infection). Cell type and time point are not known. Both conserved end residues are part of each CDR3. Each record gives: J gene, clone size, V gene, D gene, CDR3 protein, CDR3 DNA. A D gene is named only where the DNA matches it firmly. Expanded clones are given a class, and other clones once, few, many or no size at all.

>TRBJ2-3|few|TRBV5-1|TRBD2
CASSYTWTSGGPTTDTQYF
TGCGCCAGCAGCTACACCTGGACTAGCGGGGGGCCTACCACAGATACGCAGTATTTT
>TRBJ2-5|-|TRBV4-2|TRBD2
CASSQVSGLASMETQYF
TGTGCCAGCAGCCAAGTATCTGGACTAGCGTCCATGGAGACCCAGTACTTC
>TRBJ1-5|few|TRBV12-3/TRBV12-4|-
CASSAGQYNQPQHF
TGTGCCAGCAGTGCAGGACAGTACAATCAGCCCCAGCATTTT
>TRBJ2-2|-|TRBV5-5|TRBD2
CASSLRLAGATGELFF
TGTGCCAGCAGCTTGAGACTAGCGGGAGCGACCGGGGAGCTGTTTTTT
>TRBJ1-2|few|TRBV5-1|-
CASTYAGLNYGYTF
TGCGCCAGCACTTATGCGGGACTTAACTATGGCTACACCTTC
>TRBJ2-5|few|TRBV28|-
CASRRGWETQYF
TGTGCCAGCAGGAGAGGGTGGGAGACCCAGTACTTC
>TRBJ1-6|few|TRBV6-5|-
CASSYGLPGGYGSPLHF
TGTGCCAGCAGTTACGGTCTCCCGGGGGGCTACGGTTCACCCCTCCACTTT
>TRBJ2-7|-|TRBV7-9|TRBD2
CASSARTSGGSYEQYF
TGTGCCAGCAGCGCTCGTACTAGCGGCGGCTCCTACGAGCAGTACTTC
>TRBJ2-6|-|TRBV29-1|-
CSVGGGRGANVLTF
TGCAGCGTTGGAGGAGGGAGAGGGGCCAACGTCCTGACTTTC
>TRBJ1-3|-|TRBV4-2|-
CASSQDKRDTIYF
TGTGCCAGCAGCCAAGATAAGAGGGACACCATATATTTT
>TRBJ1-1|-|TRBV27|-
CASSVNRADTEAFF
TGTGCCAGCAGTGTCAACAGGGCCGACACTGAAGCTTTCTTT
>TRBJ1-5|-|TRBV20-1|-
CSAVEADQPQHF
TGCAGTGCGGTAGAGGCGGATCAGCCCCAGCATTTT
>TRBJ2-5|-|TRBV15|-
CATSRDQGPQETQYF
TGTGCCACCAGCAGAGATCAGGGACCGCAAGAGACCCAGTACTTC
>TRBJ2-5|-|TRBV5-1|-
CASSPGTHGSETQYF
TGCGCCAGCAGTCCCGGGACACACGGCTCGGAGACCCAGTACTTC
>TRBJ2-2|-|TRBV7-2|-
CASSWAAGAGTGELFF
TGTGCCAGCAGCTGGGCCGCAGGGGCGGGCACCGGGGAGCTGTTTTTT
>TRBJ2-4|-|TRBV5-1|TRBD2
CASSRGLAGGDLEAKNIQYF
TGCGCCAGCAGCCGGGGACTAGCGGGGGGTGATTTGGAGGCCAAAAACATTCAGTACTTC
>TRBJ2-7|few|TRBV11-2|-
CASSLDRRAMYF
TGTGCCAGCAGCTTAGATAGGAGGGCCATGTACTTC
>TRBJ1-2|few|TRBV7-6|-
CASSLAPRAGYGYTF
TGTGCCAGCAGCTTAGCCCCGAGGGCCGGATATGGCTACACCTTC
>TRBJ2-3|few|TRBV10-2|-
CAAISGGTDTQYF
TGCGCCGCTATTAGTGGGGGCACAGATACGCAGTATTTT
>TRBJ1-5|-|TRBV16|TRBD1
CASSHSTGRNQPQHF
TGTGCCAGCAGCCATTCGACAGGGCGGAATCAGCCCCAGCATTTT
>TRBJ1-2|few|TRBV7-9|TRBD1
CASISGQGNYGYTF
TGTGCCAGCATCTCGGGACAGGGGAACTATGGCTACACCTTC
>TRBJ2-2|-|TRBV11-1|TRBD2
CASSPRTGGTGELFF
TGTGCCAGCAGCCCCCGGACGGGGGGAACCGGGGAGCTGTTTTTT
>TRBJ2-1|few|TRBV7-2|-
CASSFGGGGHHNEQFF
TGTGCCAGCAGCTTCGGTGGCGGGGGCCATCACAATGAGCAGTTCTTC
>TRBJ1-1|few|TRBV6-2/TRBV6-3|-
CASSGHLNTEAFF
TGTGCCAGCAGCGGACATTTGAACACTGAAGCTTTCTTT
>TRBJ2-5|few|TRBV11-2|TRBD2
CASSPSGGARETQYF
TGTGCCAGCAGCCCCAGCGGGGGGGCGAGAGAGACCCAGTACTTC
>TRBJ2-3|few|TRBV28|TRBD2
CASSNTAGDTQYF
TGTGCCAGCAGTAACACAGCGGGGGATACGCAGTATTTT
>TRBJ1-2|-|TRBV4-3|-
CASSLGFSYGYTF
TGCGCCAGCAGCCTGGGGTTTAGCTATGGCTACACCTTC
>TRBJ2-1|-|TRBV4-2|-
CASSFWRADEQFF
TGTGCCAGCAGCTTTTGGCGGGCCGATGAGCAGTTCTTC
>TRBJ1-4|-|TRBV7-9|-
CASSQLSGTTNEKLFF
TGTGCCAGCAGCCAATTATCCGGGACAACTAATGAAAAACTGTTTTTT
>TRBJ2-1|-|TRBV4-3|-
CASSQEQVPPYNEQFF
TGCGCCAGCAGCCAGGAACAGGTCCCTCCCTACAATGAGCAGTTCTTC
>TRBJ2-5|-|TRBV19|-
CASMAGARQTQYF
TGTGCCAGTATGGCGGGGGCACGACAGACCCAGTACTTC
>TRBJ1-1|-|TRBV5-6|-
CASSLAPTEMNTEAFF
TGTGCCAGCAGCTTGGCCCCGACAGAGATGAACACTGAAGCTTTCTTT
>TRBJ2-7|few|TRBV4-3|TRBD1
CGLLDRAMYEQYF
TGCGGACTCTTGGACAGGGCCATGTACGAGCAGTACTTC
>TRBJ1-5|-|TRBV7-2|TRBD1
CASSLTPGQGLQPQHF
TGTGCCAGCAGCTTGACCCCGGGACAGGGGCTACAGCCCCAGCATTTT
>TRBJ1-2|-|TRBV6-5|TRBD1
CASRRDRANYGYTF
TGTGCCAGCAGGAGGGACAGAGCTAACTATGGCTACACCTTC
>TRBJ1-2|few|TRBV20-1|-
CSASPSTYGYTF
TGCAGTGCTAGCCCCTCGACCTATGGCTACACCTTC
>TRBJ1-5|few|TRBV6-1|-
CASAQGLDQPQHF
TGTGCCAGCGCTCAGGGGTTGGATCAGCCCCAGCATTTT